Here is one TCR beta chain with its context. This specimen belongs to a study of blood T cells in healthy people across ages. CDR3 length: 14 residues. Germline CDR1 is DFQATT and CDR2 is SNEGSKA (reference sequence). V gave up 6 bases and J gave up 1 base; unmatched junction bases: 6. Each sample provided at least 5.5 micrograms of extracted total RNA. Using a J-beta primer mix together with a sample-barcoded 5' primer, a second PCR was run for about 6 to 12 cycles. In TCRdb, the 5' RACE reads were re-called with MiXCR into one record per CDR3 protein. The sample holds around 600,000 distinct CDR3 sequences, around half seen once.

The clonotype originates from a man older than 75 in good health. The sequenced sample consisted of blood. The V and J genes are TRBV20-1 and TRBJ2-1; 7 bases match TRBD2. CDR3 region: CSAAPGLSYNEQFF. CDR3 in DNA: TGCAGTGCCGCCCCGGGACTATCCTACAATGAGCAGTTCTTC.